These 29 T cell receptor beta chains were sequenced from one sample in a study of OX40 agonist ivuxolimab in advanced cancers. Profiled with immunoSEQ multiplex PCR; TCRdb holds only in-frame clones, not every one. The sample holds around 110,000 clones, roughly 93% seen once. The starting material was CD4+ or CD8+ T cells sorted from blood, obtained in a trial of the OX40 agonist ivuxolimab. The receptor source for this set is an adult with an advanced solid tumor such as melanoma, head and neck, liver or kidney cancer.

The gene calls are TRBV6-5 and TRBJ1-1, with TRBD1 as a possible D gene (5 bases). V lost 6 bases, J lost 4 bases, and 15 bases lay in between. The CDR3 is 14 amino acids. Per germline, CDR1 MNHEY and CDR2 SVGAGI. This CDR3 reads CASSRDREGTEAFF. CDR3 in DNA: TGTGCCAGCAGCCGCGACAGAGAGGGCACTGAAGCTTTCTTT.

The chain has TRBV5-6 and TRBJ1-5; a possible D gene is TRBD1 (5 bases). The CDR3 extends over 14 amino acids. V was shortened by 4 bases and J by 7 bases, with 15 bases between the two germline ends. CDR1 and CDR2 from the germline V gene are SGHDT and YYEEEE. The CDR3 region is CASSLQGDRQPQHF. In DNA form, the CDR3 reads TGTGCCAGCAGCCTCCAGGGAGATAGGCAGCCCCAGCATTTT. The whole variable domain, filled in from reference TRBV5-6 and TRBJ1-5, reads DAGVTQSPTHLIKTRGQQVTLRCSPKSGHDTVSWYQQALGQGPQFIFQYYEEEERQRGNFPDRFSGHQFPNYSSELNVNALLLGDSALYLCASSLQGDRQPQHFGDGTRLSIL.

The rearrangement uses TRBV30 and TRBJ1-1; D ambiguous. The CDR3 has 12 amino acids. V lost 4 bases and J 1 base, leaving 7 bases between the germline ends. Germline assignment: CDR1 GTSNPN and CDR2 SVGIG (reference sequence). CDR3 sequence (DNA): TGTGCCTGGAACCCCAAGAACACTGAAGCTTTCTTT. Translated: CAWNPKNTEAFF.

The V gene is TRBV9, the J gene TRBJ2-1, with 7 bases aligning to TRBD2. J lost 1 base, V lost 4 bases, and 8 bases had no gene match. Germline lookup yields CDR1 SGDLS and CDR2 YYNGEE. This CDR3 contains 16 residues. CDR3 in DNA: TGTGCCAGCAGCATACAGCGGGGAGGGTCCTACAATGAGCAGTTCTTC. This gives the protein CASSIQRGGSYNEQFF.

This clone was observed a single time. This chain links TRBV19 with TRBJ2-1, with 7 positions matching TRBD1. Germline V gives CDR1 LNHDA, CDR2 SQIVND (reference sequence). Trimming took 3 bases from V and 10 from J; bases not matched to a gene: 6. The CDR3 spans 13 residues. CDR3: CASSIQGVREQFF. DNA of the CDR3: TGTGCCAGTAGTATTCAGGGGGTAAGGGAGCAGTTCTTC.

The CDR3 nucleotides are TGTGCCAGCAGCTCCATGAGTGCAGTAAAAGCTTTCTTT. It codes for CASSSMSAVKAFF. The chain uses TRBV7-2 and TRBJ1-1; unclear D gene. Germline lookup yields CDR1 SGHTA and CDR2 FQGNSA. The V end was cut by 4 bases, the J end by 9 bases, with 15 bases between. The CDR3 runs to 13 residues.

The chain recombines TRBV6-4 with TRBJ1-6; 7 bases fit TRBD1. V gave up 4 bases and J gave up 7 bases; unmatched junction bases: 7. Germline V CDR1 and CDR2: MRHNA, SNTAGT. The length of the CDR3 is 15 residues. The CDR3 sequence is CASSATGSYNSPLHF. For the CDR3, the DNA is TGTGCCAGCAGTGCGACAGGGTCGTACAATTCACCCCTCCACTTT.

The chain carries TRBV18 and TRBJ2-5; 8 bases agree with TRBD2. V gave up 8 bases and J gave up 5 bases; unmatched junction bases: 10. The CDR3 runs 14 residues. Germline CDR1 is KGHSH and CDR2 is LQKENI. The CDR3 coding sequence is TGTGCCAGCCTGACGGGGGGGCCAATGGAGACCCAGTACTTC. Translating it yields CASLTGGPMETQYF.

The chain couples TRBV6-6 to TRBJ1-4, with a possible D match to TRBD1 (6 bases). The CDR3 runs to 14 residues. Germline CDR1 is MNHNY and CDR2 is SVGAGI (reference sequence). V was clipped by 7 bases and J by 0 bases, with 9 bases between them. The CDR3 reads CASTNRATNEKLFF. The CDR3 nucleotides are TGTGCCAGCACAAACAGGGCAACTAATGAAAAACTGTTTTTT.

The chain employs TRBV7-3 and TRBJ2-1, with a possible D match to TRBD1 (8 bases). The CDR3 loop spans 18 amino acids. V gave up 3 bases and J gave up 9 bases, with 27 bases separating them. CDR1 is SGHTA, CDR2 FQGTGA, per germline. CDR3 in DNA: TGTGCCAGCAGCTTTAGAGGGACAGGTACCTCGGGGGGTGGTGAGCAGTTCTTC. This translates into CASSFRGTGTSGGGEQFF.

V gene TRBV6-5 combines with J gene TRBJ1-1, with TRBD1 matching 8 bases. The CDR3 has 16 residues. CDR1 and CDR2 from the germline V gene are MNHEY and SVGAGI. With V trimmed by 0 bases and J by 5 bases, 8 bases remained unmatched. Here the CDR3 reads CASSYSRSGGGTEAFF. CDR3 bases: TGTGCCAGCAGTTACTCCCGTTCAGGGGGCGGAACTGAAGCTTTCTTT.

This chain connects TRBV5-4 to TRBJ1-1, with TRBD1 identical over 8 bases. Trimming at V came to 5 bases and at J to 1 base, leaving 10 bases not matched to a gene. This CDR3 comprises 16 residues. Germline CDR1 and CDR2: SGHNT and YYREEE (reference sequence). This CDR3 reads CASRTGQEPKNTEAFF. The CDR3 DNA reads as TGTGCCAGCAGAACGGGACAGGAGCCCAAGAACACTGAAGCTTTCTTT.

V usage is TRBV18 and J usage is TRBJ2-5, with 8 bases fitting TRBD1. The CDR3 runs 15 residues. V dropped 6 bases and J dropped 1; count of bases not matched to a gene: 7. Germline lookup yields CDR1 KGHSH and CDR2 LQKENI. The CDR3 loop is CASSLGTGPQETQYF. The CDR3 nucleotides read TGTGCCAGCTCGCTAGGGACAGGCCCCCAAGAGACCCAGTACTTC.

The rearrangement uses TRBV12-5 and TRBJ2-3; 15 nucleotides match TRBD2. Per germline, CDR1 LGHNT and CDR2 FRNRAP. The V segment lost 7 bases and the J segment 0 bases; nucleotides outside the gene matches: 8. The CDR3 sequence is 18 residues long. The CDR3 sequence is CASVRGLAGGLSTDTQYF. The CDR3 DNA sequence: TGTGCTAGTGTCAGAGGACTAGCGGGGGGGCTTAGCACAGATACGCAGTATTTT.

The CDR3 sequence is CASSLAGSRADTQYF. The DNA for the CDR3 is TGTGCCAGCAGCTTAGCAGGGAGCAGAGCAGATACGCAGTATTTT. V is TRBV11-3 and J is TRBJ2-3, with D perhaps matching TRBD1 or TRBD2 (5 bases each). This CDR3 has 15 amino acids. Trimming shortened V by 1 base and J by 4 bases, and 12 bases separated the two germline ends. CDR1 and CDR2 from the germline V gene are SGHNT and YENEEA.

The chain combines TRBV6-6 with TRBJ1-1; D unresolved. The germline V gene encodes CDR1 MNHNY and CDR2 SVGAGI (reference sequence). This CDR3 comprises 13 residues. The V end lost 7 bases, the J end lost 4 bases, and 13 bases lay between the germline ends. Here the CDR3 DNA reads TGTGCCAGCATGCCGGAGGGTCGCACTGAAGCTTTCTTT. As protein: CASMPEGRTEAFF.

The chain combines TRBV6-6 with TRBJ2-2, with D uncertain. V dropped 7 bases and J dropped 4 bases, with 16 bases sitting between them. The CDR3 is made up of 15 amino acids. Germline V CDR1 and CDR2: MNHNY, SVGAGI (reference sequence). Written as DNA, the CDR3 is TGTGCCAGCATCACCTCGTGGTCGAGCACCGGGGAGCTGTTTTTT. Translating it yields CASITSWSSTGELFF.

V gene TRBV4-1 combines with J gene TRBJ1-5; D gene uncertain. The germline V and J ends were trimmed by 0 bases and 9 bases, with 15 bases remaining between them. Per germline, CDR1 MGHRA and CDR2 YSYEKL. The CDR3 is 15 amino acids. The CDR3 sequence: CASSQDIATAWPQHF. The CDR3 DNA reads as TGCGCCAGCAGCCAAGATATCGCCACTGCGTGGCCCCAGCATTTT.

The chain joins TRBV19 to TRBJ1-5; D is perhaps TRBD1 (5 bases). The V and J ends lost 6 bases and 5 bases respectively, with 17 bases between them. Germline V CDR1 and CDR2: LNHDA, SQIVND (reference sequence). CDR3 length equals 15 residues. This CDR3 reads CASSPGDGIDQPQHF. CDR3 in DNA: TGTGCCAGTAGCCCCGGGGACGGTATAGATCAGCCCCAGCATTTT. The full variable domain, rest sourced from reference TRBV19 and TRBJ1-5, is DGGITQSPKYLFRKEGQNVTLSCEQNLNHDAMYWYRQDPGQGLRLIYYSQIVNDFQKGDIAEGYSVSREKKESFPLTVTSAQKNPTAFYLCASSPGDGIDQPQHFGDGTRLSIL.

This chain links TRBV7-3 with TRBJ2-5; 7 nucleotides align to TRBD2. This CDR3 contains 14 residues. V shed 2 bases and J 3 bases; nucleotides not matched to a gene: 3. Germline V gene data show CDR1 as SGHTA and CDR2 as FQGTGA. The CDR3: CASSLAGLKETQYF. The DNA of the CDR3 is TGTGCCAGCAGCTTAGCGGGACTAAAAGAGACCCAGTACTTC.

The chain carries TRBV11-2 and TRBJ2-7; 11 nucleotides match TRBD2. Unmatched junction bases numbered 8, after V lost 1 base and J lost 6 bases. The CDR3 length is 16 residues. Germline V gene data show CDR1 as SGHAT and CDR2 as FQNNGV. In nucleotides, the CDR3 is TGTGCCAGCAGCTTAGTGGGTAGCGGGGGGGCGGTCGAGCAGTACTTC. Protein: CASSLVGSGGAVEQYF.

The chain links TRBV7-2 to TRBJ2-5; a possible D gene is TRBD1 (6 bases). The germline V gene has CDR1 SGHTA and CDR2 FQGNSA. The CDR3 consists of 15 residues. Between the trimmed V and J ends, which lost 5 bases and 5 bases, there was a span of 18 bases. CDR3 sequence reads: CASSARTALGETQYF. The CDR3 DNA reads as TGTGCCAGCAGCGCCCGGACAGCCCTGGGGGAGACCCAGTACTTC.

The chain combines TRBV5-5 with TRBJ1-3, with unresolved D. The CDR3 is 13 amino acids. V dropped 4 bases and J dropped 4 bases, with 9 bases sitting between them. Germline loops: CDR1 SGHKS, CDR2 YYEKEE (reference sequence). DNA for the CDR3: TGTGCCAGCAGCCCGGCGGGGGGAAACACCATATATTTT. It encodes CASSPAGGNTIYF.

The table lists this clone with a count of one. The chain links TRBV5-1 to TRBJ2-6, with 7 bases fitting TRBD1. The germline gives CDR1 SGHRS, CDR2 YFSETQ. CDR3 length: 14 amino acids. J gave up 10 bases and V 3 bases, and 7 bases lay outside the gene matches. The CDR3 DNA reads as TGCGCCAGCAGCTATTACAGGGGTCAAAACGTCCTGACTTTC. This gives the protein CASSYYRGQNVLTF.

This rearrangement joins TRBV11-1 to TRBJ2-7; 7 bases match TRBD2. With 1 base clipped from V and 2 bases from J, the junction kept 5 bases outside the gene matches. Germline CDR1 and CDR2: SGHAT and FQDESV (reference sequence). There are 15 residues in the CDR3. The CDR3 loop is CASSLEASGTYEQYF. CDR3 DNA sequence: TGTGCCAGCAGCTTAGAAGCTAGCGGAACCTACGAGCAGTACTTC.

This rearrangement joins TRBV28 to TRBJ1-4; the D is unclear. Trimming cost V 8 bases and J 6 bases, with 4 bases left between them. The CDR3 has 10 amino acids. Germline V gene data show CDR1 as MDHEN and CDR2 as SYDVKM. In nucleotides, the CDR3 is TGTGCCAGCCGACATGAAAAACTGTTTTTT. Its protein is CASRHEKLFF.

The genes are TRBV7-9 and TRBJ2-7; 11 bases agree with TRBD1. Germline CDR1 is SEHNR and CDR2 is FQNEAQ (reference sequence). The CDR3 length is 16 residues. V shed 5 bases, J shed 0 bases, and the junction held 6 bases outside the gene matches. The CDR3 DNA follows: TGTGCCAGCAGCCTAGTAGGACAGGGGGCCTCCTACGAGCAGTACTTC. Its translation: CASSLVGQGASYEQYF. The complete variable domain, with remaining parts taken from reference TRBV7-9 and TRBJ2-7, reads DTGVSQNPRHKITKRGQNVTFRCDPISEHNRLYWYRQTLGQGPEFLTYFQNEAQLEKSRLLSDRFSAERPKGSFSTLEIQRTEQGDSAMYLCASSLVGQGASYEQYFGPGTRLTVT.

The genes are TRBV27 and TRBJ1-1, with a weak D call TRBD1 (6 bases). The CDR3 totals 15 residues. Trimming shortened V by 8 bases and J by 0 bases, and 16 bases separated the two germline ends. Germline V gene lookup returns CDR1 MNHEY and CDR2 SMNVEV (reference sequence). The CDR3: CASHRQGSLNTEAFF. CDR3 in DNA: TGTGCCAGCCATCGTCAGGGGTCGTTGAACACTGAAGCTTTCTTT.

The chain recombines TRBV19 with TRBJ1-4; D unclear. V lost 5 bases and J 3 bases, leaving 13 bases between the germline ends. The CDR3 runs 15 residues. From germline, CDR1 is LNHDA and CDR2 SQIVND (reference sequence). The CDR3 DNA follows: TGTGCCAGTAGTGCCCGGGTAGGAGCTAATGAAAAACTGTTTTTT. This sequence encodes CASSARVGANEKLFF.